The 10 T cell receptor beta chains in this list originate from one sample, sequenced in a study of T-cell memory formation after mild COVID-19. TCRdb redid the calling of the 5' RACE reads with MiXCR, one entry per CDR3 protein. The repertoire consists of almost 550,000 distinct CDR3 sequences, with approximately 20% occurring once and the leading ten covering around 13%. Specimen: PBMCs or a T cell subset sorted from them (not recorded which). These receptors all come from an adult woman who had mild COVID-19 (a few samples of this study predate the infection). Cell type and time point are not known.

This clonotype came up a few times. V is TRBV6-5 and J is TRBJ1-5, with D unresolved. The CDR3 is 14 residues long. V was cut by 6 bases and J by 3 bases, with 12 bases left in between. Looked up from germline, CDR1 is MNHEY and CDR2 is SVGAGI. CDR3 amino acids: CASRDWGSNQPQHF. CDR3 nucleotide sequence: TGTGCCAGCAGGGACTGGGGATCCAATCAGCCCCAGCATTTT.

The CDR3 loop reads CASSPLAGGSRIQETQYF. In DNA form, the CDR3 reads TGTGCCAGCTCACCGCTAGCGGGAGGTTCCAGGATCCAAGAGACCCAGTACTTC. The chain employs TRBV18 and TRBJ2-5, with 11 bases lining up with TRBD2. Per the germline V gene, CDR1 is KGHSH and CDR2 is LQKENI. The CDR3 contains 18 residues. Trimming took 3 bases from V and 1 from J; bases not matched to a gene: 10.

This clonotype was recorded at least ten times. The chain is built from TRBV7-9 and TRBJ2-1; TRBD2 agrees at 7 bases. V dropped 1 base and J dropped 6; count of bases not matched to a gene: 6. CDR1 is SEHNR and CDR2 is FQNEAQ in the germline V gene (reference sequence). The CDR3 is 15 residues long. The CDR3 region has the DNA TGTGCCAGCAGCTTAGTTACGGGAGGAGGCAATGAGCAGTTCTTC. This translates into CASSLVTGGGNEQFF.

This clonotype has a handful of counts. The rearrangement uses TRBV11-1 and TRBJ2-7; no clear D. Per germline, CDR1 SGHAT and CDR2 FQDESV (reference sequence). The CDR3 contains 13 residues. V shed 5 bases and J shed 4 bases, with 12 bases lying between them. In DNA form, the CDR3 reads TGTGCCAGCAGCGGACGGTTCCAATACGAGCAGTACTTC. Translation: CASSGRFQYEQYF.

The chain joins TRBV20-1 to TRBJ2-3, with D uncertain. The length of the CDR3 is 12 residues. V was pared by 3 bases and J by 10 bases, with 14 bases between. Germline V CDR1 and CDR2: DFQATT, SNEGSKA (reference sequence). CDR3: CSASLLVGSQYF. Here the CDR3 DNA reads TGCAGTGCTAGTCTTCTCGTGGGGTCGCAGTATTTT.

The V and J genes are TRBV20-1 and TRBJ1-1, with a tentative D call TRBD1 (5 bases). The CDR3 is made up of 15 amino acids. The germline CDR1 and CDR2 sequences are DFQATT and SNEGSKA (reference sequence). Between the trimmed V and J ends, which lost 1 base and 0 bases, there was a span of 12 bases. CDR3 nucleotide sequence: TGCAGTGCTAGAGCGTCACGGGGGGTGAACACTGAAGCTTTCTTT. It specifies CSARASRGVNTEAFF.

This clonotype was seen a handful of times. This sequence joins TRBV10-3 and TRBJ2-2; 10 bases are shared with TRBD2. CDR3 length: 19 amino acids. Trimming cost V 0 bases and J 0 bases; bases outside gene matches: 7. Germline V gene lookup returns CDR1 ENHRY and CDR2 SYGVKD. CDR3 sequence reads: CAISESFLAGGPNTGELFF. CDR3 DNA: TGTGCCATCAGTGAGTCGTTTTTAGCGGGAGGACCGAACACCGGGGAGCTGTTTTTT.

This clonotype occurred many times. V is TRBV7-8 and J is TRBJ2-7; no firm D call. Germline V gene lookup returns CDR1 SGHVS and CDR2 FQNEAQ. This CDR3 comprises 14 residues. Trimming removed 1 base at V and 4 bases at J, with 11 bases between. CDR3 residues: CASSLGPTAYEQYF. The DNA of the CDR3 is TGTGCCAGCAGCTTAGGACCAACCGCGTACGAGCAGTACTTC.

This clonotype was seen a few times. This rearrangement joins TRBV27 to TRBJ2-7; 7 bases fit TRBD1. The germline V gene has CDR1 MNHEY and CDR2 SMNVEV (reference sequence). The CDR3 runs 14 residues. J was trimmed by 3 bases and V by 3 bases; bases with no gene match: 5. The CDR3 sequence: CASSFTGAYYEQYF. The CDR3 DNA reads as TGTGCCAGCAGTTTCACAGGGGCTTACTACGAGCAGTACTTC.

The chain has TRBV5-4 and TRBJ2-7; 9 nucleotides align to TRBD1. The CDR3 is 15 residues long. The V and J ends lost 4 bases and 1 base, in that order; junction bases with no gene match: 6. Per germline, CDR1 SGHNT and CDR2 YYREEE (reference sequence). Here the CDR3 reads CASSPDRGKSYEQYF. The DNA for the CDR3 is TGTGCCAGCAGCCCTGACAGGGGGAAGTCCTACGAGCAGTACTTC.